This TCR beta chain comes out of a study of a mutant IDH1 vaccine in newly diagnosed glioma. As for the study in general: The sex distribution of treated patients was about 62% male and 37.5% female, with a mean age of roughly 40 years. Patients' prior therapy spanned radiotherapy, temozolomide, or both; most underwent both.

Profiling relied on immunoSEQ multiplex PCR, and the TCRdb table lists in-frame clones only, not all of them. The table has tens of thousands of clones, approximately 80% seen once; the top ten hold less than 5.5%. Time point reported: baseline, week 1 (first vaccination visit). Treatment: pre-vaccination baseline after standard-of-care therapy. Astrocytomas found in donors were new, WHO grade 3 or 4, IDH1-mutant and ATRX-lost. Specimen: PBMCs, collected from a glioma patient treated with radiotherapy, temozolomide or both. This clonotype originated in a man between 40 and 49 years old with glioma. Some clones in this sample may be carry-over from other donors' samples.

DNA for the CDR3: TGTGCCAGCAGCTTGGAGCGAAATGAAAAACTGTTTTTT. It codes for CASSLERNEKLFF. J is TRBJ1-4 and V is TRBV5-6; D unresolved. Trimming left V 0 bases short and J 5 bases short, with 5 bases between. The germline V gene encodes CDR1 SGHDT and CDR2 YYEEEE. There are 13 residues in the CDR3.